These 19 T cell receptor beta chains were sequenced from one sample in a study of cytomegalovirus exposure and HLA in healthy donors. This PCR relied on a set of 60 Vbeta primers and 13 Jbeta primers. TCRdb keeps only in-frame clones here, not all; method: immunoSEQ multiplex PCR. Recorded for this sample: about 150,000 clones. The material sequenced was PBMCs. The receptors shown here come from a woman between 45 and 60 years old in good health and CMV-seronegative.

This chain joins TRBV6-1 and TRBJ1-3; maybe TRBD1 (6 bases). Between the trimmed V and J ends, which lost 4 bases and 4 bases, there was a span of 14 bases. CDR3 size: 15 residues. Germline V lookup: CDR1 MNHNS, CDR2 SASEGT. This chain's CDR3 is CASSAYSRGGNTIYF. The CDR3 coding sequence is TGTGCCAGCAGTGCTTATTCCAGGGGCGGAAACACCATATATTTT.

J is TRBJ2-2 and V is TRBV6-1, with D possibly being TRBD1 (5 bases). V gave up 7 bases and J gave up 6 bases, with 15 bases separating them. The CDR3 extends over 14 amino acids. Germline V CDR1 and CDR2: MNHNS, SASEGT. CDR3 sequence (DNA): TGTGCCAGCAAAGCAGGGTCGGTCCCCGGGGAGCTGTTTTTT. It translates to CASKAGSVPGELFF.

The chain links TRBV30 to TRBJ2-2; 7 positions match TRBD2. This CDR3 region has 14 residues. Germline trimming cut 4 bases from V and 4 bases from J; bases unmatched to any gene: 6. The V gene's germline CDR1 is GTSNPN and CDR2 SVGIG (reference sequence). The CDR3, as DNA: TGTGCCTGGATCTGGAGGGAGGGCACCGGGGAGCTGTTTTTT. This sequence encodes CAWIWREGTGELFF. The full variable domain, in which reference TRBV30 and TRBJ2-2 provide the parts outside the CDR3, is SQTIHQWPATLVQPVGSPLSLECTVEGTSNPNLYWYRQAAGRGLQLLFYSVGIGQISSEVPQNLSASRPQDRQFILSSKKLLLSDSGFYLCAWIWREGTGELFFGEGSRLTVL.

The V and J genes are TRBV9 and TRBJ1-4; 7 bases match TRBD1. V was pared by 3 bases and J by 2 bases, with 7 bases of the junction left unmatched. CDR1 is SGDLS, CDR2 YYNGEE, per germline. The CDR3 totals 16 residues. As DNA, the CDR3 is TGTGCCAGCAGCGCGACAGGGTTTCGGACTAATGAAAAACTGTTTTTT. Translating gives CASSATGFRTNEKLFF. The whole variable domain, remainder taken from reference TRBV9 and TRBJ1-4, is DSGVTQTPKHLITATGQRVTLRCSPRSGDLSVYWYQQSLDQGLQFLIQYYNGEERAKGNILERFSAQQFPDLHSELNLSSLELGDSALYFCASSATGFRTNEKLFFGSGTQLSVL.

The CDR3 is CASSLEQQETQYF. Here the CDR3 DNA reads TGCGCCAGCAGCTTGGAGCAACAAGAGACCCAGTACTTC. The V call is TRBV5-1, the J call TRBJ2-5; D remains ambiguous. CDR1 SGHRS and CDR2 YFSETQ come from the germline V gene. V was cut by 0 bases and J by 2 bases, with 5 bases left in between. This CDR3 has 13 amino acids.

The chain employs TRBV9 and TRBJ1-4; a weak D match, TRBD1 (5 bases). Germline CDR1 SGDLS, CDR2 YYNGEE. V was shortened by 0 bases and J by 8 bases, with 17 bases between the two germline ends. This CDR3 comprises 16 residues. This CDR3 reads CASSVATGGTGEKLFF. The CDR3 DNA is TGTGCCAGCAGCGTAGCTACTGGGGGGACGGGGGAAAAACTGTTTTTT. Supplemented by reference TRBV9 and TRBJ1-4, the full variable domain reads DSGVTQTPKHLITATGQRVTLRCSPRSGDLSVYWYQQSLDQGLQFLIQYYNGEERAKGNILERFSAQQFPDLHSELNLSSLELGDSALYFCASSVATGGTGEKLFFGSGTQLSVL.

The chain couples TRBV2 to TRBJ2-7; 8 nucleotides line up with TRBD1. CDR3 length: 13 residues. Germline V gene sequence: CDR1 SNHLY, CDR2 FYNNEI. V lost 9 bases to trimming and J lost 4 bases; unmatched junction nucleotides: 8. The CDR3 DNA reads as TGTGCCAGAGGGGGACAGGCCGAGTACGAGCAGTACTTC. Protein sequence: CARGGQAEYEQYF.

The rearrangement uses TRBV14 and TRBJ1-1; 8 bases agree with TRBD1. The V segment lost 4 bases and the J segment 3 bases; nucleotides outside the gene matches: 4. CDR3 size: 14 residues. Germline V CDR1 and CDR2: SGHDN, FVKESK. The CDR3 DNA is TGTGCCAGCAGCCCATGGACAGGGCACACTGAAGCTTTCTTT. It encodes CASSPWTGHTEAFF.

The chain uses TRBV19 and TRBJ2-5; D gene unclear. CDR3 length: 15 amino acids. Trimming shortened V by 5 bases and J by 5 bases, and 18 bases separated the two germline ends. Germline V gene sequence: CDR1 LNHDA, CDR2 SQIVND (reference sequence). The CDR3 bases are TGTGCCAGTAGTGCCCAGGCTCGAGTATTGGAGACCCAGTACTTC. Amino acids: CASSAQARVLETQYF.

The chain uses TRBV6-5 and TRBJ2-7, with D possibly being TRBD2 (6 bases). Germline-derived CDR1 and CDR2 are MNHEY and SVGAGI. Trimming removed 2 bases from V and 6 bases from J, with 20 bases in between. There are 16 residues in the CDR3. The CDR3 DNA is TGTGCCAGCAGTTACCTTTCCGGGACTCTTAACGCCGAGCAGTACTTC. It translates to CASSYLSGTLNAEQYF.

This rearrangement joins TRBV29-1 to TRBJ2-7; possibly TRBD2 for D (7 bases). CDR3 length: 14 amino acids. V was trimmed by 3 bases and J by 4 bases, leaving 16 bases between them. The germline gives CDR1 SQVTM, CDR2 ANQGSEA. CDR3 amino acids: CSVDSGGRGYEQYF. Here the CDR3 DNA reads TGCAGCGTTGATTCCGGGGGGAGGGGGTACGAGCAGTACTTC.

The V call is TRBV30, the J call TRBJ1-5; 7 bases line up with TRBD1. In germline, CDR1 is GTSNPN, CDR2 SVGIG (reference sequence). This CDR3 comprises 15 residues. With V trimmed by 2 bases and J by 0 bases, 4 bases remained unmatched. CDR3 nucleotide sequence: TGTGCCTGGAGTACGGGACAGACTAGCAATCAGCCCCAGCATTTT. Translation gives CAWSTGQTSNQPQHF.

Here the CDR3 reads CSVGRQGAYEQYF. The CDR3 DNA reads TGCAGCGTTGGGCGCCAGGGGGCCTACGAGCAGTACTTC. This rearrangement joins TRBV29-1 to TRBJ2-7; TRBD1 matches at 7 bases. Germline V gene lookup returns CDR1 SQVTM and CDR2 ANQGSEA. The CDR3 totals 13 residues. Trimming removed 4 bases from V and 2 bases from J; junction bases left unmatched: 5.

This chain's CDR3 is CATQGRSQPQHF. CDR3 bases: TGTGCCACACAGGGGCGCAGTCAGCCCCAGCATTTT. The rearrangement uses TRBV19 and TRBJ1-5; TRBD1 matches at 7 bases. CDR1 and CDR2 (germline): LNHDA, SQIVND (reference sequence). J was trimmed by 6 bases and V by 10 bases; bases with no gene match: 6. This CDR3 comprises 12 residues.

The chain joins TRBV4-2 to TRBJ1-4; D is perhaps TRBD1 (5 bases). This CDR3 region has 16 residues. V was clipped by 0 bases and J by 3 bases, with 11 bases between them. Germline lookup yields CDR1 LGHNA and CDR2 YNFKEQ. CDR3 sequence: CASSQDSQGPNEKLFF. The CDR3, as DNA: TGTGCCAGCAGCCAAGATAGCCAGGGTCCTAATGAAAAACTGTTTTTT.

This sequence joins TRBV9 and TRBJ1-1, with D tentatively TRBD1 (6 bases). The CDR3 length is 13 residues. Trimming took off 3 bases at V and 4 bases at J, with 10 bases between the two ends. CDR1 SGDLS and CDR2 YYNGEE come from the germline V gene. Here the CDR3 DNA reads TGTGCCAGCAGCGGAGGGACACCCACTGAAGCTTTCTTT. Amino acids: CASSGGTPTEAFF.

The chain recombines TRBV6-1 with TRBJ2-5, with a tentative D call TRBD2 (5 bases). The CDR3 length is 18 residues. V was clipped by 0 bases and J by 3 bases, with 20 bases between them. The germline V gene has CDR1 MNHNS and CDR2 SASEGT. The CDR3 DNA sequence: TGTGCCAGCAGTGAAGCGCTCAGGCCTCCGCCGGGAAAAGAGACCCAGTACTTC. The encoded protein is CASSEALRPPPGKETQYF.

V and J are TRBV18 and TRBJ1-3; TRBD1 aligns across 9 bases. J was trimmed by 4 bases and V by 2 bases; bases with no gene match: 6. This CDR3 is built from 16 residues. CDR1 is KGHSH, CDR2 LQKENI, per germline. For the CDR3, the DNA is TGTGCCAGCTCACCAGGACAGGGGAGAAACGGAAACACCATATATTTT. It translates to CASSPGQGRNGNTIYF. Drawing the rest from reference TRBV18 and TRBJ1-3, the complete variable domain is NAGVMQNPRHLVRRRGQEARLRCSPMKGHSHVYWYRQLPEEGLKFMVYLQKENIIDESGMPKERFSAEFPKEGPSILRIQQVVRGDSAAYFCASSPGQGRNGNTIYFGEGSWLTVV.

The J gene is TRBJ1-1, the V gene TRBV5-6; 9 positions match TRBD1. CDR3 size: 16 residues. The junction had 8 bases not matched to a gene; V was cut back by 4 bases and J by 1 base. Germline V lookup: CDR1 SGHDT, CDR2 YYEEEE. CDR3 bases: TGTGCCAGCAGCACGGGGACAGGGCGAGGGAACACTGAAGCTTTCTTT. Translated, it gives CASSTGTGRGNTEAFF.